What follows are 25 T cell receptor beta chains derived from one specimen sequenced in a study of cytomegalovirus exposure and HLA in healthy donors. The PCR contained 60 Vbeta and 13 Jbeta primers. Assay used: immunoSEQ multiplex PCR; TCRdb lists only in-frame clones, some missing. Among roughly 200,000 clones, around three quarters were seen once, and the ten largest hold approximately 2.1%. Material: PBMCs. The receptor source for this set is a young man in good health and CMV-seronegative.

This chain uses TRBV27 with TRBJ1-1, with D unclear. V was pared by 6 bases and J by 1 base, with 18 bases between. In germline, CDR1 is MNHEY, CDR2 SMNVEV (reference sequence). The CDR3 is 16 amino acids. DNA of the CDR3: TGTGCCAGCAGCTTAAGTGGGGTTGCGGGGAACACTGAAGCTTTCTTT. It specifies CASSLSGVAGNTEAFF.

This clone has a handful of counts. The chain has TRBV4-1 and TRBJ1-1; TRBD1 might be the D (6 bases). CDR1 and CDR2 from the germline V gene are MGHRA and YSYEKL. The length of the CDR3 is 14 residues. Trimming removed 0 bases at V and 4 bases at J, with 9 bases between. The CDR3, as DNA: TGCGCCAGCAGCCAAGACAGGGGTCCCACTGAAGCTTTCTTT. As protein: CASSQDRGPTEAFF.

This clone was seen a handful of times. The chain employs TRBV6-1 and TRBJ1-2; 9 bases map to TRBD1. CDR1 is MNHNS and CDR2 is SASEGT in the germline V gene. Losses at the gene ends were 2 bases for V and 6 bases for J; bases not matched to a gene: 1. The CDR3 is 13 residues long. The CDR3 DNA sequence: TGTGCCAGCAGTGAAACAGGGGGCAATGGCTACACCTTC. As protein: CASSETGGNGYTF.

The V gene is TRBV9, the J gene TRBJ2-1; the D gene is possibly TRBD2 (6 bases). Germline CDR1 and CDR2: SGDLS and YYNGEE. There are 13 residues in the CDR3. V gave up 3 bases and J gave up 9 bases, with 13 bases separating them. This chain's CDR3 is CASSAHLGGEQFF. CDR3 in DNA: TGTGCCAGCAGCGCACACCTGGGGGGTGAGCAGTTCTTC.

The chain uses TRBV5-1 and TRBJ2-1, with a weak D call TRBD2 (5 bases). Looked up from germline, CDR1 is SGHRS and CDR2 is YFSETQ. This CDR3 is built from 15 residues. V dropped 1 base and J dropped 9 bases, with 17 bases sitting between them. The CDR3: CASSLNPVGEGEQFF. CDR3 nucleotide sequence: TGCGCCAGCAGCTTGAATCCGGTAGGCGAGGGTGAGCAGTTCTTC.

V gene TRBV10-3 combines with J gene TRBJ1-4; 8 bases line up with TRBD1. V shed 11 bases and J 5 bases; nucleotides not matched to a gene: 7. Germline CDR1 and CDR2: ENHRY and SYGVKD. The CDR3 extends over 13 amino acids. The chain's CDR3 is CAARTGQNEKLFF. CDR3 nucleotides: TGTGCCGCCCGGACAGGGCAGAATGAAAAACTGTTTTTT.

The chain combines TRBV5-6 with TRBJ2-7; 9 bases fit TRBD1. J gave up 0 bases and V 4 bases, and 5 bases lay outside the gene matches. There are 15 residues in the CDR3. Germline lookup yields CDR1 SGHDT and CDR2 YYEEEE. The CDR3 region has the DNA TGTGCCAGCAGCAGGCGGGACAGGGACTCCTACGAGCAGTACTTC. Encoded protein: CASSRRDRDSYEQYF.

The chain links TRBV7-9 to TRBJ1-2, with D possibly TRBD1 on 5 matching bases. The CDR3 has 13 residues. Germline V CDR1 and CDR2: SEHNR, FQNEAQ (reference sequence). V was cut by 5 bases and J by 4 bases, with 11 bases left in between. CDR3 residues: CASSKTASYGYTF. For the CDR3, the DNA is TGTGCCAGCAGCAAGACAGCCTCCTATGGCTACACCTTC.

The V gene is TRBV6-4, the J gene TRBJ2-1; TRBD2 aligns across 12 bases. The length of the CDR3 is 15 residues. V shed 2 bases and J 7 bases; nucleotides not matched to a gene: 3. Germline V gives CDR1 MRHNA, CDR2 SNTAGT. DNA for the CDR3: TGTGCCAGCAGTGACGACGGACTAGCGGGGAATGAGCAGTTCTTC. This gives the protein CASSDDGLAGNEQFF.

The chain carries TRBV9 and TRBJ2-2, with 14 bases lining up with TRBD2. Trimming cost V 4 bases and J 5 bases; bases outside gene matches: 4. CDR1 and CDR2 from the germline V gene are SGDLS and YYNGEE. This CDR3 contains 16 residues. The CDR3 bases are TGTGCCAGCAGCCTTGGACTAGCGGGAGGTACCGGGGAGCTGTTTTTT. Protein: CASSLGLAGGTGELFF.

J is TRBJ2-2 and V is TRBV5-4, with TRBD1 as a possible D gene (7 bases). Germline values: CDR1 SGHNT, CDR2 YYREEE (reference sequence). The V gene lost 5 bases and the J gene lost 7 bases, with 12 bases spanning the gap. CDR3 size: 13 residues. The CDR3 nucleotides read TGTGCCAGCAGATACAGGGGAGGCGGGGAGCTGTTTTTT. Its protein is CASRYRGGGELFF.

The chain carries TRBV7-3 and TRBJ2-7, with a possible D match to TRBD1 (6 bases). The CDR3 consists of 16 residues. Between the trimmed V and J ends, which lost 1 base and 0 bases, there was a span of 13 bases. Germline CDR1 and CDR2: SGHTA and FQGTGA. The CDR3 nucleotides are TGTGCCAGCAGCTTAATACTTGGACAGAGCTCCTACGAGCAGTACTTC. Encoded protein: CASSLILGQSSYEQYF.

This chain links TRBV28 with TRBJ2-5, with 8 positions matching TRBD1. The CDR3 consists of 15 residues. V trimming: 5 bases; J trimming: 5 bases; junction bases outside the gene matches: 10. The germline V gene encodes CDR1 MDHEN and CDR2 SYDVKM. For the CDR3, the DNA is TGTGCCAGCAGTCTACCCAGACAGGGGAGGGAGACCCAGTACTTC. Translation: CASSLPRQGRETQYF. Looking up the rest from reference TRBV28 and TRBJ2-5 gives the full variable domain: DVKVTQSSRYLVKRTGEKVFLECVQDMDHENMFWYRQDPGLGLRLIYFSYDVKMKEKGDIPEGYSVSREKKERFSLILESASTNQTSMYLCASSLPRQGRETQYFGPGTRLLVL.

The V and J genes are TRBV5-6 and TRBJ2-3, with 10 bases fitting TRBD1. The trim removed 4 bases at V and 2 bases at J, leaving 7 bases unmatched. CDR1 SGHDT and CDR2 YYEEEE come from the germline V gene. CDR3 length: 16 amino acids. The CDR3 DNA sequence: TGTGCCAGCAGCCGCTTAGGGACAGGGGCCACAGATACGCAGTATTTT. This codes for CASSRLGTGATDTQYF.

CDR3 loop: CASSGQGVGEKLFF. CDR3 sequence (DNA): TGTGCCAGCAGTGGACAGGGGGTGGGTGAAAAACTGTTTTTT. V and J are TRBV27 and TRBJ1-4; TRBD1 aligns across 10 bases. Trimming cost V 5 bases and J 7 bases; bases outside gene matches: 4. CDR1 and CDR2 (germline): MNHEY, SMNVEV (reference sequence). The CDR3 is 14 amino acids.

This rearrangement joins TRBV16 to TRBJ2-2; D gene uncertain. Trimming stripped 4 bases from V and 1 base from J, with 10 bases between. CDR3 length: 15 residues. Looked up from germline, CDR1 is KGHSY and CDR2 is FQNENV. CDR3: CASSRIVVNTGELFF. The CDR3 bases are TGTGCCAGCAGCCGTATTGTAGTGAACACCGGGGAGCTGTTTTTT.

The chain has TRBV27 and TRBJ2-7; TRBD2 matches at 8 bases. CDR1 is MNHEY and CDR2 is SMNVEV in the germline V gene (reference sequence). V was clipped by 2 bases and J by 1 base; unmatched bases: 4. The CDR3 spans 15 residues. This CDR3 reads CASSLSGSMSYEQYF. For the CDR3, the DNA is TGTGCCAGCAGTTTAAGCGGGAGTATGTCCTACGAGCAGTACTTC.

The chain links TRBV16 to TRBJ1-5; weak D call: TRBD1 (6 bases). Trimming left V 5 bases short and J 0 bases short, with 14 bases between. The CDR3 is 16 residues long. The germline CDR1 and CDR2 sequences are KGHSY and FQNENV. CDR3 sequence: CASSKTGIYSNQPQHF. DNA of the CDR3: TGTGCCAGCAGCAAAACAGGGATTTATAGCAATCAGCCCCAGCATTTT.

The V call is TRBV6-1, the J call TRBJ2-1; the D is unclear. CDR3 size: 11 residues. In germline, CDR1 is MNHNS, CDR2 SASEGT. V lost 4 bases and J lost 7, with 5 bases in between. The CDR3 DNA sequence: TGTGCCAGCAGTGCTAGAAATGAGCAGTTCTTC. Translated: CASSARNEQFF.

This clone was observed a handful of times. The V and J genes are TRBV5-5 and TRBJ2-6; 8 bases are shared with TRBD1. Unmatched junction bases numbered 8, after V lost 0 bases and J lost 0 bases. Germline V gene lookup returns CDR1 SGHKS and CDR2 YYEKEE (reference sequence). The CDR3 covers 19 residues. For the CDR3, the DNA is TGTGCCAGCAGCTTGGCCCCCGGACAGGGCTACTCTGGGGCCAACGTCCTGACTTTC. Protein: CASSLAPGQGYSGANVLTF.

This clone has a single count. The V gene is TRBV10-2, the J gene TRBJ2-7; D not resolved. The germline CDR1 and CDR2 sequences are WSHSY and SAAADI. Trimming cost V 4 bases and J 5 bases, with 15 bases left between them. This CDR3 is 14 amino acids long. The chain's CDR3 is CASSGLAEGHEQYF. The CDR3 bases are TGCGCCAGCAGTGGTTTGGCGGAAGGCCACGAGCAGTACTTC.

The chain uses TRBV5-1 and TRBJ1-1; 10 bases are shared with TRBD1. Germline V lookup: CDR1 SGHRS, CDR2 YFSETQ. The ends lost 4 bases at V and 5 bases at J; junction bases unmatched: 5. CDR3 length: 14 residues. CDR3 region: CASSEGQGRTEAFF. The CDR3 coding sequence is TGCGCCAGCAGCGAGGGACAGGGGAGGACTGAAGCTTTCTTT.

The chain carries TRBV28 and TRBJ2-5; 9 nucleotides align to TRBD1. Looked up from germline, CDR1 is MDHEN and CDR2 is SYDVKM. V lost 4 bases, J lost 5 bases, and 11 bases stayed unmatched. CDR3 size: 16 residues. CDR3 nucleotides: TGTGCCAGCAGTTCGCCGGGACAGGGTGGGCTGGAGACCCAGTACTTC. Translated, it gives CASSSPGQGGLETQYF.

The table lists this clone with a count of one. The gene calls are TRBV5-1 and TRBJ2-1, with D possibly TRBD1 on 6 matching bases. The CDR3 runs 15 residues. Trimming removed 7 bases from V and 7 bases from J, with 21 bases in between. CDR1 is SGHRS, CDR2 YFSETQ, per germline. CDR3 nucleotides: TGCGCCAGCCAGAAATCGGGACAATCCATGAATGAGCAGTTCTTC. This gives the protein CASQKSGQSMNEQFF. Variable domain in full (rest from reference TRBV5-1 and TRBJ2-1): KAGVTQTPRYLIKTRGQQVTLSCSPISGHRSVSWYQQTPGQGLQFLFEYFSETQRNKGNFPGRFSGRQFSNSRSEMNVSTLELGDSALYLCASQKSGQSMNEQFFGPGTRLTVL.

The J gene is TRBJ2-6, the V gene TRBV28, with 9 bases matching TRBD1. The CDR3 covers 15 residues. Unmatched junction bases numbered 5, after V lost 7 bases and J lost 4 bases. The V gene's germline CDR1 is MDHEN and CDR2 SYDVKM. DNA of the CDR3: TGTGCCAGCATCGAACAGGGGGCAGGGGCCAACGTCCTGACTTTC. Translated: CASIEQGAGANVLTF.